Listed below are T cell receptor beta chains from one sample, sequenced in a study of cytomegalovirus exposure and HLA in healthy donors. Repertoires were generated with immunoSEQ multiplex PCR, while TCRdb's copy carries only in-frame clones and drops some. In the table there are some 150,000 clones, approximately 76% of which are singletons. Source material: PBMCs. These TCRs come from a man aged 55 to 70 in good health and CMV-seronegative. The CDR3 runs from the conserved cysteine through the conserved F or W. The order of the fields is J gene, D gene, V gene, clone size, CDR3 DNA, CDR3 protein. The D gene is left open where the match is weak. Some rows have no size entry. The others give once, few or many, or a class for an expanded clone.

J gene: TRBJ1-2; D gene: TRBD1; V gene: TRBV5-1; clone size: -; CDR3 DNA: TGCGCCAGCAGCCAGGGGGGCGGCGGTGGCTACACCTTC; CDR3 protein: CASSQGGGGGYTF
J gene: TRBJ2-7; D gene: TRBD1; V gene: TRBV29-1; clone size: -; CDR3 DNA: TGCAGCGTCGTAGGGACAGGGGGCGCCTACGAGCAGTACTTC; CDR3 protein: CSVVGTGGAYEQYF
J gene: TRBJ1-2; D gene: -; V gene: TRBV11-2; clone size: few; CDR3 DNA: TGTGCCAGCAGCTCTAATCGACAGGTCTATGGCTACACCTTC; CDR3 protein: CASSSNRQVYGYTF
J gene: TRBJ2-1; D gene: TRBD1; V gene: TRBV9; clone size: -; CDR3 DNA: TGTGCCAGCAGCGTAGCGTACTTTGGGACAGGGCGGCACAATGGGCAGTTCTTC; CDR3 protein: CASSVAYFGTGRHNGQFF
J gene: TRBJ2-5; D gene: -; V gene: TRBV11-1; clone size: -; CDR3 DNA: TGTGCCAGCAGCGACCGTAGCAGGGGCCAAGAGACCCAGTACTTC; CDR3 protein: CASSDRSRGQETQYF
J gene: TRBJ2-2; D gene: -; V gene: TRBV11-3; clone size: -; CDR3 DNA: TGTGCCAGCAGCCCCCTTACCGGGGAGCTGTTTTTT; CDR3 protein: CASSPLTGELFF
J gene: TRBJ2-1; D gene: -; V gene: TRBV5-4; clone size: few; CDR3 DNA: TGTGCCAGCAGCCTAGACCAGATCCCCGGGAATGAGCAGTTCTTC; CDR3 protein: CASSLDQIPGNEQFF
J gene: TRBJ2-7; D gene: TRBD2; V gene: TRBV28; clone size: -; CDR3 DNA: TGTGCCAGCAGTTTTATGGGGAGGGCCTCCTACGAGCAGTACTTC; CDR3 protein: CASSFMGRASYEQYF
J gene: TRBJ2-5; D gene: TRBD2; V gene: TRBV10-3; clone size: -; CDR3 DNA: TGTGCCATCAGTACCGGGACTACCGGCAGGGAGACCCAGTACTTC; CDR3 protein: CAISTGTTGRETQYF
J gene: TRBJ1-3; D gene: -; V gene: TRBV19; clone size: -; CDR3 DNA: TGTGCCAGTAGTATTCGCAGACCAGGCGGAAACACCATATATTTT; CDR3 protein: CASSIRRPGGNTIYF
J gene: TRBJ2-3; D gene: -; V gene: TRBV11-2; clone size: once; CDR3 DNA: TGTGCCAGCAGCTTAAGCAGGGTAGCAGATACGCAGTATTTT; CDR3 protein: CASSLSRVADTQYF
J gene: TRBJ1-1; D gene: TRBD1; V gene: TRBV4-1; clone size: few; CDR3 DNA: TGCGCCAGCAGCCTTCGGGACAGGGCGGACACTGAAGCTTTCTTT; CDR3 protein: CASSLRDRADTEAFF
J gene: TRBJ1-5; D gene: TRBD1; V gene: TRBV11-2; clone size: -; CDR3 DNA: TGTGCCAGCAGCCAGGACAGGGGTGGGGCGGGGCAGCCCCAGCATTTT; CDR3 protein: CASSQDRGGAGQPQHF
J gene: TRBJ2-7; D gene: TRBD2; V gene: TRBV6-5; clone size: -; CDR3 DNA: TGTGCCAGCTCCCTCCTCGGGAGGGCCGGATACGAGCAGTACTTC; CDR3 protein: CASSLLGRAGYEQYF
J gene: TRBJ2-5; D gene: TRBD2; V gene: TRBV7-2; clone size: -; CDR3 DNA: TGTGCCAGCAGCTCGCTGGCATGGGGACTAGCGGGACAAGAGACCCAGTACTTC; CDR3 protein: CASSSLAWGLAGQETQYF
J gene: TRBJ2-7; D gene: -; V gene: TRBV2; clone size: -; CDR3 DNA: TGTGCCAGCACCTGGGGAGACGGCGAGCAGTACTTC; CDR3 protein: CASTWGDGEQYF
J gene: TRBJ1-4; D gene: -; V gene: TRBV5-1; clone size: -; CDR3 DNA: TGCGCCAGCAGCAACAGACAGGCTGCTGATGAAAAACTGTTTTTT; CDR3 protein: CASSNRQAADEKLFF
J gene: TRBJ2-2; D gene: -; V gene: TRBV11-2; clone size: once; CDR3 DNA: TGTGCCAGCAGCTCCCGGGACGGGGAGCTGTTTTTT; CDR3 protein: CASSSRDGELFF
J gene: TRBJ2-2; D gene: -; V gene: TRBV18; clone size: -; CDR3 DNA: TGTGCCAGCTCACCAAGGTTAGGGACATCGAACACCGGGGAGCTGTTTTTT; CDR3 protein: CASSPRLGTSNTGELFF
J gene: TRBJ2-7; D gene: -; V gene: TRBV6-5; clone size: -; CDR3 DNA: TGTGCCAGCAGTCTTGGGACACCCGAGGTCGACGAGCAGTACTTC; CDR3 protein: CASSLGTPEVDEQYF
J gene: TRBJ2-5; D gene: TRBD1; V gene: TRBV5-4; clone size: -; CDR3 DNA: TGTGCCAGCAGCCAGGACAGGGCCGAGACCCAGTACTTC; CDR3 protein: CASSQDRAETQYF
J gene: TRBJ2-7; D gene: TRBD1; V gene: TRBV5-1; clone size: -; CDR3 DNA: TGCGCCAGCAGCTTGGCCACAGGGGCCACCTACGAGCAGTACTTC; CDR3 protein: CASSLATGATYEQYF
J gene: TRBJ2-1; D gene: TRBD2; V gene: TRBV11-3; clone size: once; CDR3 DNA: TGTGCCAGCAGCCCCGGACTAGCGGGGGGGGCTGAGCAGTTCTTC; CDR3 protein: CASSPGLAGGAEQFF
J gene: TRBJ2-1; D gene: TRBD2; V gene: TRBV7-9; clone size: -; CDR3 DNA: TGTGCCAGCAGCTTCCAAGGGACTAGCGAGATTGAGCAGTTCTTC; CDR3 protein: CASSFQGTSEIEQFF
J gene: TRBJ2-3; D gene: TRBD1; V gene: TRBV5-1; clone size: -; CDR3 DNA: TGCGCCAGCAGCTGGAACCTCAGGGGGCTGACAGATACGCAGTATTTT; CDR3 protein: CASSWNLRGLTDTQYF
J gene: TRBJ2-1; D gene: -; V gene: TRBV4-2; clone size: -; CDR3 DNA: TGTGCCAGCAGCCAAGATCCGGACTTCGATGAGCAGTTCTTC; CDR3 protein: CASSQDPDFDEQFF
J gene: TRBJ1-1; D gene: TRBD1; V gene: TRBV7-3; clone size: -; CDR3 DNA: TGTGCCAGCAGCGCGGGACAGGCGATGAACACTGAAGCTTTCTTT; CDR3 protein: CASSAGQAMNTEAFF
J gene: TRBJ2-3; D gene: -; V gene: TRBV7-2; clone size: -; CDR3 DNA: TGTGCCAGCAAACCCCGCGGCACAGATACGCAGTATTTT; CDR3 protein: CASKPRGTDTQYF
J gene: TRBJ1-2; D gene: -; V gene: TRBV4-1; clone size: -; CDR3 DNA: TGCGCCAGCAGCCAGAGAGTTATCCGGGACTATGGCTACACCTTC; CDR3 protein: CASSQRVIRDYGYTF
J gene: TRBJ2-7; D gene: TRBD1; V gene: TRBV5-1; clone size: -; CDR3 DNA: TGCGCCAGCAGCTTGGAGGGGACAGGGGCCGAGCAGTACTTC; CDR3 protein: CASSLEGTGAEQYF
J gene: TRBJ1-2; D gene: -; V gene: TRBV2; clone size: -; CDR3 DNA: TGTGCCAGCAGTGTCGACAGCACAAACTATGGCTACACCTTC; CDR3 protein: CASSVDSTNYGYTF
J gene: TRBJ2-5; D gene: -; V gene: TRBV10-3; clone size: -; CDR3 DNA: TGTGCCATCAGTGAGAGGGGGGGCGGACAAGAGACCCAGTACTTC; CDR3 protein: CAISERGGGQETQYF
J gene: TRBJ2-2; D gene: TRBD1; V gene: TRBV9; clone size: -; CDR3 DNA: TGTGCCAGCAGCGCCGGGACAGGGGGTTTCGGGGAGCTGTTTTTT; CDR3 protein: CASSAGTGGFGELFF
J gene: TRBJ2-5; D gene: -; V gene: TRBV6-1; clone size: -; CDR3 DNA: TGTGCCAGCAATCAGGTGGGGGGGCGGGAGACCCAGTACTTC; CDR3 protein: CASNQVGGRETQYF
J gene: TRBJ2-5; D gene: -; V gene: TRBV5-6; clone size: -; CDR3 DNA: TGTGCCAGCAGCCACAAACTAGGAAGCGAGACCCAGTACTTC; CDR3 protein: CASSHKLGSETQYF
J gene: TRBJ1-2; D gene: -; V gene: TRBV5-5; clone size: -; CDR3 DNA: TGTGCCAGCAGCTTACGTGTCAGGATGGATAACTATGGCTACACCTTC; CDR3 protein: CASSLRVRMDNYGYTF
J gene: TRBJ1-5; D gene: -; V gene: TRBV7-8; clone size: -; CDR3 DNA: TGTGCCAGCAGCTTAGTGTGGTCCAGGACAACGAGCAATCAGCCCCAGCATTTT; CDR3 protein: CASSLVWSRTTSNQPQHF
J gene: TRBJ2-1; D gene: -; V gene: TRBV21-1; clone size: -; CDR3 DNA: TGTGCCAGCAGCAAGTGGCCCTGGACAGTCCTGAGTGAGCAGTTCTTC; CDR3 protein: CASSKWPWTVLSEQFF
J gene: TRBJ2-1; D gene: TRBD2; V gene: TRBV5-1; clone size: -; CDR3 DNA: TGCGCCAGCAGCTTGGTGGGGGGACTAGTTGGTGAGCAGTTCTTC; CDR3 protein: CASSLVGGLVGEQFF
J gene: TRBJ2-2; D gene: TRBD2; V gene: TRBV9; clone size: once; CDR3 DNA: TGTGCCAGCAGCGCAACCGGGACTAGTGGCCGGGAGCTGTTTTTT; CDR3 protein: CASSATGTSGRELFF
J gene: TRBJ2-5; D gene: TRBD2; V gene: TRBV6-5; clone size: -; CDR3 DNA: TGTGCCAGCAGTTACTTACCCTCGACTAGCGAAGAGACCCAGTACTTC; CDR3 protein: CASSYLPSTSEETQYF
J gene: TRBJ2-7; D gene: -; V gene: TRBV5-1; clone size: -; CDR3 DNA: TGCGCCAGCAGCTTGGTTGCGGGTAGCTCCTACGAGCAGTACTTC; CDR3 protein: CASSLVAGSSYEQYF